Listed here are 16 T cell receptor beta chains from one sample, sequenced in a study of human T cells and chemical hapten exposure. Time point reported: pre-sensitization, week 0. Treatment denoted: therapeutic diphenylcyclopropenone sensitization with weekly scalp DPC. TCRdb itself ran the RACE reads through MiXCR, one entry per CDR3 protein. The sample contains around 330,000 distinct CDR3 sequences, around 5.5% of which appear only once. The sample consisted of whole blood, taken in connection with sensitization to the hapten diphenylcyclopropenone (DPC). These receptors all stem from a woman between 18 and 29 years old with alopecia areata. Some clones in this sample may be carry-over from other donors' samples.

The CDR3 DNA reads as TGTGCCAGCAGTACCTTCCGAGACACTGAAGCTTTCTTT. Protein product: CASSTFRDTEAFF. V and J are TRBV2 and TRBJ1-1; no definite D call. Germline loops: CDR1 SNHLY, CDR2 FYNNEI. This CDR3 comprises 13 residues. Trimming cost V 5 bases and J 3 bases, with 10 bases left between them.

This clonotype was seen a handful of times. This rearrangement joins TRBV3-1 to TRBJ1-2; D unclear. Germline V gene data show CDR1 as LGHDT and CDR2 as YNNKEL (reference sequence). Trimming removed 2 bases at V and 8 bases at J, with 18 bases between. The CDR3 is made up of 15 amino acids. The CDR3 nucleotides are TGTGCCAGCAGCCAATCTCTCCCTCTCAGCGGCGGCTACACCTTC. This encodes CASSQSLPLSGGYTF.

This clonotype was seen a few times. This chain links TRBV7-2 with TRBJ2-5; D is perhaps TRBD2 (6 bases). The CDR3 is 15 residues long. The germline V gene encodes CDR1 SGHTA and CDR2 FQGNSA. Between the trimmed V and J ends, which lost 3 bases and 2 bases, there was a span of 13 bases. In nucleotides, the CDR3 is TGTGCCAGCAGCTTTGGGAGTAGCGGACAAGAGACCCAGTACTTC. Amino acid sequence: CASSFGSSGQETQYF.

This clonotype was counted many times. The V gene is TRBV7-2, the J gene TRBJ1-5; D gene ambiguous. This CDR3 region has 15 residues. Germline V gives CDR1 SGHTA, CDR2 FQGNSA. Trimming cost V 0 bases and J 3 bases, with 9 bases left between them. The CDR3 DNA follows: TGTGCCAGCAGCTTAGCTGGCCACCTCAATCAGCCCCAGCATTTT. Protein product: CASSLAGHLNQPQHF. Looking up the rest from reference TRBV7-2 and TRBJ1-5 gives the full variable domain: GAGVSQSPSNKVTEKGKDVELRCDPISGHTALYWYRQSLGQGLEFLIYFQGNSAPDKSGLPSDRFSAERTGGSVSTLTIQRTQQEDSAVYLCASSLAGHLNQPQHFGDGTRLSIL.

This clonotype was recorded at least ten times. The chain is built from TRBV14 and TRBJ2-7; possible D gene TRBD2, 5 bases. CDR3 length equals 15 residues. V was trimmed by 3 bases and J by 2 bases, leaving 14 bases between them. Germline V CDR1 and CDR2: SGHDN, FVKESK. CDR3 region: CASSQRAGVAYEQYF. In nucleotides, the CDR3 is TGTGCCAGCAGCCAGAGGGCCGGGGTAGCCTACGAGCAGTACTTC.

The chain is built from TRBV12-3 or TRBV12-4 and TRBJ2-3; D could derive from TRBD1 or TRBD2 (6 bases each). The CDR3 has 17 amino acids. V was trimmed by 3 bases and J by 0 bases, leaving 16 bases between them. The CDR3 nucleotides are TGTGCCAGCAGTTTTGGGGGCTCTAGCGCGAGCACAGATACGCAGTATTTT. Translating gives CASSFGGSSASTDTQYF.

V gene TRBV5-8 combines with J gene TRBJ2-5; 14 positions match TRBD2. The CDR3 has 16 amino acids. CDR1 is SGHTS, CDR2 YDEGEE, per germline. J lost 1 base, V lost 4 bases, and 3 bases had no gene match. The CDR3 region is CASSAGTSGGQETQYF. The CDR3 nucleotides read TGTGCCAGCAGCGCCGGGACTAGCGGGGGCCAAGAGACCCAGTACTTC.

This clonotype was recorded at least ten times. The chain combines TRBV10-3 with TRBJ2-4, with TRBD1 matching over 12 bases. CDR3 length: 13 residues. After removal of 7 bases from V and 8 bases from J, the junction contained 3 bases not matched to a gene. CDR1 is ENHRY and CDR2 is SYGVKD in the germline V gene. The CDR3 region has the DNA TGTGCCATCAAGGGACAGGGGGCAGACATTCAGTACTTC. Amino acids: CAIKGQGADIQYF.

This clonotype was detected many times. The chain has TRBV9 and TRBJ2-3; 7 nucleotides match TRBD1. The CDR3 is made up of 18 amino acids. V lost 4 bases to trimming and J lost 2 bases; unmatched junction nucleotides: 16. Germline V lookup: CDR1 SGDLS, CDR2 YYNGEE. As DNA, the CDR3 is TGTGCCAGCAGCATTCACATATCCGGGACAGAATACACAGATACGCAGTATTTT. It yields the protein CASSIHISGTEYTDTQYF.

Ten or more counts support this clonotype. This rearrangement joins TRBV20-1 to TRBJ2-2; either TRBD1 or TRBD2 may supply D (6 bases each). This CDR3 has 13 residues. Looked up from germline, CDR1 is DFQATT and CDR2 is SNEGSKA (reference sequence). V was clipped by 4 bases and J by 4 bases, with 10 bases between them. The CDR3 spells CSAIADSTGELFF. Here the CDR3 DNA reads TGCAGTGCTATAGCGGACAGCACCGGGGAGCTGTTTTTT.

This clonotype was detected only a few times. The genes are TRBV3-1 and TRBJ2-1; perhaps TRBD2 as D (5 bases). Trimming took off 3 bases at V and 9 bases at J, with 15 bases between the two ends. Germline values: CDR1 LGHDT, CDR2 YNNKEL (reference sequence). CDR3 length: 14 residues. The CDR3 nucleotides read TGTGCCAGCAGCCACTTTAGCGAGCAGCTTGAGCAGTTCTTC. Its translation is CASSHFSEQLEQFF.

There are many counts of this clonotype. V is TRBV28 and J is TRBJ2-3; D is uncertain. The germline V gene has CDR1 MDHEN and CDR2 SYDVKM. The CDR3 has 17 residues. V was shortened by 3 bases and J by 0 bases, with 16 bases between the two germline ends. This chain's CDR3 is CASSFSISVGSTDTQYF. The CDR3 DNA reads TGTGCCAGCAGTTTTTCTATATCGGTCGGTAGCACAGATACGCAGTATTTT.

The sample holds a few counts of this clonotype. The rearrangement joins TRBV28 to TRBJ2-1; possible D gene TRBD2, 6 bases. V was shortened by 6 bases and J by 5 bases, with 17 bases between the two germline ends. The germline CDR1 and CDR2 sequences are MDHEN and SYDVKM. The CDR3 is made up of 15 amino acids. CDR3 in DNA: TGTGCCAGCAGCTTCGGGGGTGCCGCCCACAATGAGCAGTTCTTC. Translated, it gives CASSFGGAAHNEQFF.

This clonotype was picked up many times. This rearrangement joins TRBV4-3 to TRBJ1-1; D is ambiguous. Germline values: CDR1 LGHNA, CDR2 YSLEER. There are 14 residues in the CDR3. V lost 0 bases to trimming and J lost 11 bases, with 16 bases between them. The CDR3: CASSQDVNSRAAFF. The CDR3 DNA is TGCGCCAGCAGCCAAGATGTAAACTCCCGAGCGGCTTTCTTT.

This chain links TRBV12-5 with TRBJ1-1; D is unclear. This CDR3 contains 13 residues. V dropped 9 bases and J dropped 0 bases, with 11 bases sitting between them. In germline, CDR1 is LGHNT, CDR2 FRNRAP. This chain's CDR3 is CASGIGLNTEAFF. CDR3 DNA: TGTGCTAGCGGGATCGGGTTGAACACTGAAGCTTTCTTT.

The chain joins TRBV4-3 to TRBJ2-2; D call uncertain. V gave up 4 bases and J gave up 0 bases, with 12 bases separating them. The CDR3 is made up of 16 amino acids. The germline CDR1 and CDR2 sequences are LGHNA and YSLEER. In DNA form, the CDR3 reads TGCGCCAGCAGCCGAACAGAGTTCTCGAACACCGGGGAGCTGTTTTTT. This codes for CASSRTEFSNTGELFF.